The TCR beta chain described here comes from a study of T-cell memory formation after mild COVID-19. This clonotype was seen a handful of times. Its cognate antigen is unknown. cDNA libraries for TCR alpha and TCR beta, carrying sample barcodes and UMIs, came from 5'RACE with constant-segment primers. TCRdb used MiXCR to reprocess the 5' RACE reads, holding one entry per CDR3 protein. The table includes almost 550,000 distinct CDR3 sequences, roughly 21% detected once. Study-level points and caveats: Pre-infection memory harbored some responding clones, suggesting cross-reactive memory joined. Contracting CD8+ clones were enriched in EMRA, CD4+ mainly in CM and EM.

The CDR3 extends over 15 amino acids. V was clipped by 5 bases and J by 0 bases, with 11 bases between them. The sequence derives from an adult woman who had mild COVID-19 (a few samples of this study predate the infection). Cell type and time point are not known. The rearrangement uses TRBV12-3 or TRBV12-4 and TRBJ1-3; D call uncertain. Sequenced: PBMCs or a T cell subset sorted from them (not recorded which). The CDR3 protein is CASSPGSTSGNTIYF. DNA of the CDR3: TGTGCCAGCAGTCCCGGGTCTACCTCTGGAAACACCATATATTTT.